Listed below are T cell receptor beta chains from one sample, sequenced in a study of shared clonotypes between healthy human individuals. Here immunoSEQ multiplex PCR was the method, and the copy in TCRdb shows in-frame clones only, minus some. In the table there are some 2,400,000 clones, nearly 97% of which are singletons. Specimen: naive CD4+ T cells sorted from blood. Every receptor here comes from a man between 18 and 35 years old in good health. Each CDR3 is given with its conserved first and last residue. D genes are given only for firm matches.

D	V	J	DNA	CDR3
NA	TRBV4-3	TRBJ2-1	TGCGCCAGCAGCCAAGATAACCGGGACAACTCCTACAATGAGCAGTTCTTC	CASSQDNRDNSYNEQFF
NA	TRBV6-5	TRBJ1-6	TGTGCCAGCAGTTACTCACAGGGCTATAATTCACCCCTCCACTTT	CASSYSQGYNSPLHF
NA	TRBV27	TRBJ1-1	TGTGCCAGCAGTCCCGAATATTGGGGCCCGGACGCTGAAGCTTTCTTT	CASSPEYWGPDAEAFF
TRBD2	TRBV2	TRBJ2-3	TGTGCCAGCAGTGAGAACGGACTAGCGGCCACAGATACGCAGTATTTT	CASSENGLAATDTQYF
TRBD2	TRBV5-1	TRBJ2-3	TGCGCCAGCAGCTTGTCTAGCGGGGGAGATACGCAGTATTTT	CASSLSSGGDTQYF
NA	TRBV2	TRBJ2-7	TGTGCCAGCAAGACGGGAGCTTTATACGAGCAGTACTTC	CASKTGALYEQYF
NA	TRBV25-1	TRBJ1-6	TGTGCCAGCAGTGAAAAACGGATTAATTCACCCCTCCACTTT	CASSEKRINSPLHF
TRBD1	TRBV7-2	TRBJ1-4	TGTGCCAGCAGCTTAGCTCTTTCCGGGACAGGGGGTGAAAAACTGTTTTTT	CASSLALSGTGGEKLFF
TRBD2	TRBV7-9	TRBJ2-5	TGTGCCAGCAGCCTAGCGGGAGTAACGGAGACCCAGTACTTC	CASSLAGVTETQYF
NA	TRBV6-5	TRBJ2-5	TGTGCCAGCAGCCCCTTCGGGGAAAGGGGAGAGACCCAGTACTTC	CASSPFGERGETQYF
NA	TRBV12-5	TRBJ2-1	TGTGCTAGTGGTTTGGTCCCGGCCAGTAATGAGCAGTTCTTC	CASGLVPASNEQFF
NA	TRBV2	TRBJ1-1	TGTGCCAGCAGAGAAGCTGCGGGGTCTGGAGAAGCTTTCTTT	CASREAAGSGEAFF
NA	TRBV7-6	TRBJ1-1	TGTGCCAGCAGCTTTTCAGAGAACACTGAAGCTTTCTTT	CASSFSENTEAFF
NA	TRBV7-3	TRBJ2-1	TGTGCCAGCAGCTTAAAGCAGGGGACCCATGAGCAGTTCTTC	CASSLKQGTHEQFF
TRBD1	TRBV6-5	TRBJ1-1	TGTGCCAGCAGGGGGGCCGGGACAGCGAACACTGAAGCTTTCTTT	CASRGAGTANTEAFF
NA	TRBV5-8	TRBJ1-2	TGTGCCAGCAGCTTGGTGATGCAGGGGAACTATGGCTACACCTTC	CASSLVMQGNYGYTF